This T cell receptor beta chain was retrieved from a study of cytomegalovirus exposure and HLA in healthy donors. With 60 Vbeta and 13 Jbeta primers, the PCR was carried out. Clones were read by immunoSEQ multiplex PCR, and TCRdb kept only the in-frame ones, dropping some. The data contain around 220,000 clones, roughly 80% of them singletons. V shed 4 bases and J 8 bases; nucleotides not matched to a gene: 4. The CDR3 sequence is 13 residues long. Germline CDR1 reads SGHDN; CDR2 reads FVKESK. This cohort consisted of healthy bone marrow donors. Findings of the study overall: Prediction of most subjects' HLA-A and HLA-B alleles by TCR beta sequences was reportedly accurate.

Within the sample, this clone is medium-sized. Its antigen is as yet unknown. V gene TRBV14 combines with J gene TRBJ1-2; the match to TRBD1 covers 10 bases. The specimen sequenced was PBMCs. This clonotype was sampled from a man between 35 and 55 years old in good health and CMV-seronegative. CDR3 nucleotide sequence: TGTGCCAGCAGCCTGGGACAGGGGAAAGGCTACACCTTC. It yields the protein CASSLGQGKGYTF. Looking up the rest from reference TRBV14 and TRBJ1-2 gives the full variable domain: EAGVTQFPSHSVIEKGQTVTLRCDPISGHDNLYWYRRVMGKEIKFLLHFVKESKQDESGMPNNRFLAERTGGTYSTLKVQPAELEDSGVYFCASSLGQGKGYTFGSGTRLTVV.